These 25 T cell receptor beta chains were all obtained from the same sample, sequenced in a study of read filtering for tumor transcriptome and immune sequencing. From approximately 430 ng of RNA, a library with molecular barcoded alpha/delta and beta/gamma adaptors was made. TCRdb reanalysed the reads using MiXCR and keeps one entry per CDR3 protein. Here the sample spans around 35,000 distinct CDR3 sequences, about an eighth being singletons. Specimen: a population of CD138-negative cells sorted from bone marrow. The source is a donor at least 40 years old with multiple myeloma.

This clonotype was detected many times. This rearrangement joins TRBV11-2 to TRBJ2-7; TRBD1 agrees at 10 bases. The CDR3 runs 16 residues. Losses at the gene ends were 0 bases for V and 4 bases for J; bases not matched to a gene: 6. Per germline, CDR1 SGHAT and CDR2 FQNNGV. The CDR3 protein is CASSLDLDRGRYEQYF. For the CDR3, the DNA is TGTGCCAGCAGCTTAGATTTAGACAGGGGGCGGTACGAGCAGTACTTC.

Many counts were recorded for this clonotype. The chain carries TRBV6-1 and TRBJ1-5; D is perhaps TRBD1 (5 bases). Looked up from germline, CDR1 is MNHNS and CDR2 is SASEGT. Trimming stripped 7 bases from V and 7 bases from J, with 11 bases between. This CDR3 contains 12 residues. CDR3 region: CASNEGRQPQHF. CDR3 nucleotides: TGTGCCAGCAATGAGGGGAGGCAGCCCCAGCATTTT.

The chain joins TRBV6-6 to TRBJ2-2; D is unresolved. V lost 2 bases to trimming and J lost 2 bases, with 9 bases between them. The CDR3 is made up of 15 amino acids. CDR1 and CDR2 (germline): MNHNY, SVGAGI (reference sequence). CDR3 sequence: CASSYGSPNTGELFF. The CDR3 nucleotides read TGTGCCAGCAGTTACGGGTCACCTAACACCGGGGAGCTGTTTTTT.

This clonotype occurred once. The CDR3 does not close with the conserved phenylalanine or tryptophan, likely indicating a read error. J is TRBJ2-7 and V is TRBV30; TRBD2 agrees at 10 bases. This CDR3 comprises 14 residues. Germline lookup yields CDR1 GTSNPN and CDR2 SVGIG (reference sequence). With 4 bases clipped from V and 2 bases from J, the junction kept 5 bases outside the gene matches. The CDR3 loop is CAWKKRGGTYEQYL. CDR3 coding DNA: TGTGCCTGGAAAAAGCGGGGGGGGACCTACGAGCAGTACCTC.

This clonotype was recorded many times. This chain links TRBV10-3 with TRBJ2-2, with a tentative D call TRBD1 (6 bases). CDR3 length equals 14 residues. Trimming pared 4 bases from V and 1 base from J, leaving 7 bases between. Germline assignment: CDR1 ENHRY and CDR2 SYGVKD. CDR3 amino acids: CAISGTVNTGELFF. Here the CDR3 DNA reads TGTGCCATCAGTGGGACAGTGAACACCGGGGAGCTGTTTTTT.

This clonotype was seen ten or more times. The chain joins TRBV5-3 to TRBJ2-5; D is unclear. TRBV5-3 has ORF status, its function being uncertain. The CDR3 covers 11 residues. Trimming shortened V by 4 bases and J by 1 base, and 2 bases separated the two germline ends. CDR3 loop: CARSRQETQYF. In DNA, the CDR3 is TGTGCCAGAAGCCGCCAAGAGACCCAGTACTTC.

This clonotype was detected many times. The rearrangement uses TRBV14 and TRBJ2-1; D gene uncertain. The CDR3 has 19 residues. V lost 0 bases to trimming and J lost 2 bases, with 20 bases between them. Germline CDR1 is SGHDN and CDR2 is FVKESK. CDR3 residues: CASSQDLGGMERTYNEQFF. Here the CDR3 DNA reads TGTGCCAGCAGCCAAGATTTAGGTGGGATGGAAAGGACCTACAATGAGCAGTTCTTC. The full variable domain, its missing parts supplied by reference TRBV14 and TRBJ2-1, is EAGVTQFPSHSVIEKGQTVTLRCDPISGHDNLYWYRRVMGKEIKFLLHFVKESKQDESGMPNNRFLAERTGGTYSTLKVQPAELEDSGVYFCASSQDLGGMERTYNEQFFGPGTRLTVL.

This clonotype was recorded many times. This chain joins TRBV24-1 and TRBJ2-1, with 8 bases that match TRBD1. Looked up from germline, CDR1 is KGHDR and CDR2 is SFDVKD. The V and J ends lost 5 bases and 7 bases, in that order; junction bases with no gene match: 12. The CDR3 loop spans 16 amino acids. The CDR3 sequence is CATSGLTGAAPNEQFF. CDR3 in DNA: TGTGCCACCAGTGGCTTGACAGGGGCTGCACCGAATGAGCAGTTCTTC.

The V gene is TRBV2, the J gene TRBJ2-1; D may match TRBD1 or TRBD2 (6 bases each). Per the germline V gene, CDR1 is SNHLY and CDR2 is FYNNEI. V was clipped by 7 bases and J by 9 bases, with 16 bases between them. The CDR3 covers 13 residues. CDR3 DNA sequence: TGTGCCAGCACTCCTCGAGAGGGGGGTGAGCAGTTCTTC. This sequence encodes CASTPREGGEQFF.

This clonotype was recorded at least ten times. This chain uses TRBV20-1 with TRBJ1-1; TRBD1 matches 7 bases. Germline V gene lookup returns CDR1 DFQATT and CDR2 SNEGSKA (reference sequence). V shed 6 bases and J 5 bases; nucleotides not matched to a gene: 6. There are 12 residues in the CDR3. CDR3 sequence reads: CSAPDRVTEAFF. Written as DNA, the CDR3 is TGCAGTGCACCCGACAGGGTGACTGAAGCTTTCTTT.

This clonotype was seen a few times. One base separates it from a far larger clone, so it is likely a read error. The V gene is TRBV7-9, the J gene TRBJ2-1; 7 bases are a match to TRBD1. The junction had 4 bases not matched to a gene; V was cut back by 1 base and J by 7 bases. The CDR3 runs 14 residues. CDR1 is SEHNR and CDR2 is FQNEAQ in the germline V gene (reference sequence). The CDR3 spells CASSLVGGENEQFF. The CDR3 DNA sequence: TGTGCCAGCAGCTTAGTAGGGGGCGAGAATGAGCAGTTCTTC.

The sample holds many counts of this clonotype. The rearrangement joins TRBV3-1 to TRBJ2-1; 8 nucleotides line up with TRBD2. V lost 3 bases to trimming and J lost 0 bases; unmatched junction nucleotides: 4. The CDR3 extends over 16 amino acids. Germline CDR1 reads LGHDT; CDR2 reads YNNKEL (reference sequence). CDR3 coding DNA: TGTGCCAGCAGCCAGTTAGCGGGAATCTCCTACAATGAGCAGTTCTTC. Translation gives CASSQLAGISYNEQFF.

This clonotype was recorded many times. The genes are TRBV4-3 and TRBJ2-1, with a tentative D call TRBD2 (5 bases). The CDR3 contains 17 residues. Looked up from germline, CDR1 is LGHNA and CDR2 is YSLEER. Trimming removed 0 bases from V and 4 bases from J, with 16 bases in between. The CDR3 DNA reads as TGCGCCAGCAGCCAAGATCAGTCGGGGATGGGATACAATGAGCAGTTCTTC. Protein sequence: CASSQDQSGMGYNEQFF.

There are many counts of this clonotype. The CDR3 reads CASSQGAGTYNEQFF. The CDR3 nucleotides are TGTGCCAGCAGCCAAGGGGCGGGTACCTACAATGAGCAGTTCTTC. This chain connects TRBV3-1 to TRBJ2-1; weak D call: TRBD2 (5 bases). V was clipped by 1 base and J by 2 bases, with 9 bases between them. The length of the CDR3 is 15 residues. Germline V gives CDR1 LGHDT, CDR2 YNNKEL (reference sequence).

The V gene is TRBV28, the J gene TRBJ2-3; TRBD2 aligns across 12 bases. Per germline, CDR1 MDHEN and CDR2 SYDVKM. The CDR3 runs 17 residues. After removal of 5 bases from V and 2 bases from J, the junction contained 8 bases not matched to a gene. DNA of the CDR3: TGTGCCAGCAGTCGGCTAGCGGGAGGGTTGGACACAGATACGCAGTATTTT. It is translated as CASSRLAGGLDTDTQYF.

This clonotype occurred many times. CDR3 residues: CASSPPLANTGELFF. DNA of the CDR3: TGTGCCAGCAGCCCCCCGCTGGCGAACACCGGGGAGCTGTTTTTT. This chain connects TRBV6-6 to TRBJ2-2, with no clear D. V dropped 6 bases and J dropped 0 bases, with 11 bases sitting between them. Germline lookup yields CDR1 MNHNY and CDR2 SVGAGI (reference sequence). The CDR3 loop spans 15 amino acids.

A word on this clonotype: A read error may explain this, as a much larger clone is one base away. CDR3 coding DNA: TGTGCCAGCAGCTTTATGGCCGGGGAGCGGTTTTTT. Its translation: CASSFMAGERFF. The genes are TRBV7-3 and TRBJ2-2, with a weak D call TRBD2 (5 bases). From germline, CDR1 is SGHTA and CDR2 FQGTGA. CDR3 size: 12 residues. The whole variable domain, remainder taken from reference TRBV7-3 and TRBJ2-2, is GAGVSQTPSNKVTEKGKYVELRCDPISGHTALYWYRQSLGQGPEFLIYFQGTGAADDSGLPNDRFFAVRPEGSVSTLKIQRTERGDSAVYLCASSFMAGERFFGEGSRLTVL.

J is TRBJ2-5 and V is TRBV7-6; perhaps TRBD2 as D (5 bases). Germline CDR1 is SGHVS and CDR2 is FNYEAQ. CDR3 length: 16 amino acids. Trimming left V 1 base short and J 5 bases short, with 17 bases between. The CDR3 here is CASSLVGANLRETQYF. The CDR3, as DNA: TGTGCCAGCAGCTTAGTGGGAGCGAACCTCCGGGAGACCCAGTACTTC.

This clonotype was observed at least ten times. The chain employs TRBV5-1 and TRBJ2-2; 9 nucleotides agree with TRBD1. Germline assignment: CDR1 SGHRS and CDR2 YFSETQ. CDR3 size: 16 residues. Trimming removed 1 base from V and 3 bases from J; junction bases left unmatched: 4. CDR3 coding DNA: TGCGCCAGCAGCTTGTTAGGACAGGGGTACACCGGGGAGCTGTTTTTT. Protein sequence: CASSLLGQGYTGELFF.

Comments on this clonotype: The junction differs from germline at one of its ends, possibly a read error. The genes are TRBV12-3 or TRBV12-4 and TRBJ1-3; D ambiguous. CDR3 length: 13 residues. CDR3: CASRINSGNAIYF. CDR3 sequence (DNA): TGTGCCAGCAGGATTAACTCTGGAAACGCCATATATTTT.

In this sample, this clonotype is medium-sized. The chain joins TRBV1 to TRBJ2-3; the D call of TRBD2 is as the table states it, not checked on the DNA. TRBV1 is listed as a pseudogene. This CDR3 is built from 17 residues. CDR3 DNA sequence: TGCACCAGCAGCCAAGATCCTGGCGGGAGGGCCAAAGATACGCAGTATTTT. Protein product: CTSSQDPGGRAKDTQYF.

This clonotype was observed at least ten times. The CDR3 loop reads CASRGTDSYEQYF. In nucleotides, the CDR3 is TGTGCCAGCAGGGGGACAGATTCCTACGAGCAGTACTTC. V and J are TRBV12-3 or TRBV12-4 and TRBJ2-7; 7 positions agree with TRBD1. CDR3 length: 13 amino acids. The junction had 3 bases not matched to a gene; V was cut back by 6 bases and J by 1 base.

Regarding this clonotype: The conserved phenylalanine or tryptophan normally closing the CDR3 is absent here, so this likely arose from a read error. The DNA is left out, because the CDR3 cannot be placed on it with certainty; the CDR3 is given as TCRdb lists it. The chain uses TRBV7-3 and TRBJ2-1; no DNA check was done on the table's D call, TRBD2. The length of the CDR3 is 15 amino acids, counting both ends. Germline CDR1 is SGHTA and CDR2 is FQGTGA. CDR3 sequence reads: CASSPGLAGWNEQLC.

This clonotype was counted many times. The junction differs from germline at one of its ends, possibly a read error. CDR3 sequence reads: CASNLGSGEQFF. CDR3 sequence (DNA): TGTGCCAGCAACTTAGGGTCAGGTGAGCAGTTCTTC. The V and J genes are TRBV7-9 and TRBJ2-1, with no clear D. CDR3 length equals 12 residues. The germline V gene encodes CDR1 SEHNR and CDR2 FQNEAQ (reference sequence).

In this sample, this clonotype turned up many times. The chain is built from TRBV10-2 and TRBJ2-7; D unclear. V lost 3 bases to trimming and J lost 4 bases, with 13 bases between them. Germline V lookup: CDR1 WSHSY, CDR2 SAAADI. There are 14 residues in the CDR3. The CDR3 bases are TGCGCCAGCAGTGATATGAGCGTTAGGTACGAGCAGTACTTC. This translates into CASSDMSVRYEQYF.